The 24 T cell receptor beta chains in this list originate from one sample, sequenced in a study of vaccination and CD4 T cells after COVID-19. An Oncomine TCR Beta short-read assay was used to sequence the DNA from cultured CD4+ T cells. TCRdb called the PCR reads again in MiXCR, with one record for every CDR3 protein. The table shows some 13,000 distinct CDR3 sequences, with around 70% occurring only once. Treatment noted: roughly ten-day PBMC culture with coronavirus spike peptide pools or control peptides (ViraFEST assay). Their recognized antigens are unknown. The sample comprised CD4+ T cells from blood, cultured in vitro. These receptors came from a human donor who had recovered from COVID-19.

J is TRBJ2-7 and V is TRBV7-2; D gene ambiguous. Germline V CDR1 and CDR2: SGHTA, FQGNSA. The V and J ends lost 0 bases and 1 base respectively, with 7 bases between them. The CDR3 covers 14 residues. CDR3 nucleotide sequence: TGTGCCAGCAGCTTAGCTCGCGCTTCCTACGAGCAGTACTTC. Translated, it gives CASSLARASYEQYF.

The chain employs TRBV6-1 and TRBJ2-1; D perhaps matches TRBD2 (5 bases). Between the trimmed V and J ends, which lost 6 bases and 7 bases, there was a span of 19 bases. Germline CDR1 and CDR2: MNHNS and SASEGT. The CDR3 extends over 15 amino acids. CDR3 in DNA: TGTGCCAGCAGCCGCACGGGATCTATTAGGAATGAGCAGTTCTTC. Encoded protein: CASSRTGSIRNEQFF.

This clonotype was recorded a few times. The chain links TRBV4-1 to TRBJ2-1; TRBD2 aligns across 10 bases. V shed 2 bases, J shed 10 bases, and the junction held 8 bases outside the gene matches. Germline loops: CDR1 MGHRA, CDR2 YSYEKL. CDR3 length: 15 amino acids. Written as DNA, the CDR3 is TGCGCCAGCAGCCAAAAGACTAGCGGGTTTAGGGAGCAGTTCTTC. It translates to CASSQKTSGFREQFF.

V usage is TRBV30 and J usage is TRBJ2-3; a possible D gene is TRBD2 (6 bases). The V and J ends lost 0 bases and 5 bases respectively, with 15 bases between them. This CDR3 contains 15 residues. Per the germline V gene, CDR1 is GTSNPN and CDR2 is SVGIG (reference sequence). CDR3 protein: CAWSVRERVRDTQYF. In nucleotides, the CDR3 is TGTGCCTGGAGTGTACGGGAGCGGGTAAGAGATACGCAGTATTTT.

The CDR3 DNA reads TGTGCCAGCAGCTTATGGGCGGCCGACGGCGAGCAGTACTTC. Its translation is CASSLWAADGEQYF. The genes are TRBV7-6 and TRBJ2-7; D gene uncertain. V lost 2 bases and J lost 6, with 14 bases in between. CDR1 SGHVS and CDR2 FNYEAQ come from the germline V gene. CDR3 length: 14 residues. The whole variable domain, filled in from reference TRBV7-6 and TRBJ2-7, reads GAGVSQSPRYKVTKRGQDVALRCDPISGHVSLYWYRQALGQGPEFLTYFNYEAQQDKSGLPNDRFSAERPEGSISTLTIQRTEQRDSAMYRCASSLWAADGEQYFGPGTRLTVT.

The V and J genes are TRBV7-2 and TRBJ1-2; no firm D call. The CDR3 is made up of 14 amino acids. Germline-derived CDR1 and CDR2 are SGHTA and FQGNSA. V lost 5 bases and J 1 base, leaving 11 bases between the germline ends. The CDR3 coding sequence is TGTGCCAGCAGCCAAAACCGAGATAACTATGGCTACACCTTC. Residues: CASSQNRDNYGYTF.

The chain recombines TRBV30 with TRBJ1-5; 7 bases are shared with TRBD1. The V and J ends lost 1 base and 1 base, in that order; junction bases with no gene match: 1. The CDR3 has 14 amino acids. Germline V CDR1 and CDR2: GTSNPN, SVGIG (reference sequence). The DNA for the CDR3 is TGTGCCTGGAGTGGCAGGGGGAGCAATCAGCCCCAGCATTTT. It is translated as CAWSGRGSNQPQHF.

This clonotype was observed a single time. The V gene is TRBV20-1, the J gene TRBJ2-3, with unresolved D. This CDR3 is built from 15 residues. V was trimmed by 2 bases and J by 0 bases, leaving 12 bases between them. The germline V gene encodes CDR1 DFQATT and CDR2 SNEGSKA (reference sequence). The CDR3 protein is CSARRRTASTDTQYF. The CDR3 DNA sequence: TGCAGTGCTAGACGACGGACGGCTAGCACAGATACGCAGTATTTT.

This clonotype is large (0.1 to 1%). This chain uses TRBV20-1 with TRBJ1-2; D is undetermined. This CDR3 is 14 amino acids long. The V and J ends lost 3 bases and 8 bases respectively, with 19 bases between them. CDR1 is DFQATT, CDR2 SNEGSKA, per germline (reference sequence). The CDR3 DNA is TGCAGTGCTAGGTCCCAGGACTCTGGGCAGGGCTACACCTTC. This gives the protein CSARSQDSGQGYTF.

V and J are TRBV6-2 or TRBV6-3 and TRBJ1-1; 7 bases are shared with TRBD1. The junction had 9 bases not matched to a gene; V was cut back by 6 bases and J by 2 bases. The germline V gene encodes CDR1 MNHEY and CDR2 SVGEGT. The CDR3 loop spans 15 amino acids. For the CDR3, the DNA is TGTGCCAGCAGCCACTGGACAGGTCGCAACACTGAAGCTTTCTTT. It codes for CASSHWTGRNTEAFF.

The V gene is TRBV24-1, the J gene TRBJ2-5; 8 bases line up with TRBD1. V was clipped by 4 bases and J by 2 bases; unmatched bases: 8. Germline V gene sequence: CDR1 KGHDR, CDR2 SFDVKD. The CDR3 consists of 16 residues. CDR3 in DNA: TGTGCCACCAGTGACCGCAGACAGGGGCTTCAAGAGACCCAGTACTTC. It specifies CATSDRRQGLQETQYF.

This clonotype was detected only once. The V and J genes are TRBV5-6 and TRBJ1-2; possible D gene TRBD1, 5 bases. Germline V gives CDR1 SGHDT, CDR2 YYEEEE. The V end was cut by 7 bases, the J end by 8 bases, with 12 bases between. CDR3 length: 11 residues. CDR3 nucleotide sequence: TGTGCCAGCCGTCGGGGGGACGGCTACACCTTC. This sequence encodes CASRRGDGYTF. Full variable domain (rest looked up from reference TRBV5-6 and TRBJ1-2): DAGVTQSPTHLIKTRGQQVTLRCSPKSGHDTVSWYQQALGQGPQFIFQYYEEEERQRGNFPDRFSGHQFPNYSSELNVNALLLGDSALYLCASRRGDGYTFGSGTRLTVV.

The V and J genes are TRBV29-1 and TRBJ2-1; D unclear. Germline CDR1 reads SQVTM; CDR2 reads ANQGSEA. The CDR3 totals 11 residues. CDR3 sequence (DNA): TGCAGTGCCTCAGTAAACAATGAGCAGTTCTTC. This sequence encodes CSASVNNEQFF.

The V and J genes are TRBV6-5 and TRBJ2-3; 8 bases map to TRBD2. V shed 2 bases, J shed 4 bases, and the junction held 5 bases outside the gene matches. This CDR3 contains 15 residues. Germline V gene lookup returns CDR1 MNHEY and CDR2 SVGAGI. CDR3 coding DNA: TGTGCCAGCAGTTACAGCGGGAGTAGGGCAGATACGCAGTATTTT. It specifies CASSYSGSRADTQYF.

This clonotype appeared a single time. The chain has TRBV15 and TRBJ1-4, with TRBD1 matching over 8 bases. This CDR3 comprises 14 residues. CDR1 is LNHNV, CDR2 YYDKDF, per germline (reference sequence). J was trimmed by 7 bases and V by 0 bases; bases with no gene match: 1. This CDR3 reads CATSREQGGEKLFF. In DNA form, the CDR3 reads TGTGCCACCAGCAGAGAACAGGGGGGTGAAAAACTGTTTTTT.

The chain has TRBV27 and TRBJ1-5; perhaps TRBD1 as D (5 bases). The CDR3 runs to 15 residues. The V and J ends lost 3 bases and 4 bases respectively, with 13 bases between them. Germline V gene sequence: CDR1 MNHEY, CDR2 SMNVEV (reference sequence). The CDR3 nucleotides read TGTGCCAGCAGTTTTTGGAAAGGACATAATCAGCCCCAGCATTTT. This gives the protein CASSFWKGHNQPQHF.

This chain links TRBV6-2 or TRBV6-3 with TRBJ1-1; D might be TRBD1 (5 bases). Trimming removed 8 bases from V and 7 bases from J, with 14 bases in between. CDR3 size: 12 residues. Germline V gene sequence: CDR1 MNHEY, CDR2 SVGEGT. The CDR3 is CASGTIGLEAFF. CDR3 nucleotide sequence: TGTGCCAGCGGGACTATAGGGCTTGAAGCTTTCTTT.

V gene TRBV15 combines with J gene TRBJ1-6; 7 bases fit TRBD1. The germline CDR1 and CDR2 sequences are LNHNV and YYDKDF (reference sequence). Losses at the gene ends were 0 bases for V and 8 bases for J; bases not matched to a gene: 13. This CDR3 region has 18 residues. The CDR3 DNA reads as TGTGCCACCAGCAGAGAAGGACAGGAAACCTCTTTTTATTCACCCCTCCACTTT. Encoded protein: CATSREGQETSFYSPLHF.

This clonotype showed up just once. J is TRBJ1-5 and V is TRBV7-2; D remains unclear. This CDR3 has 13 amino acids. Germline V gene sequence: CDR1 SGHTA, CDR2 FQGNSA. The V and J ends lost 3 bases and 0 bases respectively, with 3 bases between them. CDR3 DNA sequence: TGTGCCAGCAGCTTCTTTAGCAATCAGCCCCAGCATTTT. Translated: CASSFFSNQPQHF.

This clonotype was detected once. V is TRBV4-3 and J is TRBJ1-2; D may be TRBD1 (5 bases). V was clipped by 0 bases and J by 5 bases, with 7 bases between them. CDR3 length: 13 residues. Germline values: CDR1 LGHNA, CDR2 YSLEER. CDR3 amino acids: CASSQDGAYGYTF. In nucleotides, the CDR3 is TGCGCCAGCAGCCAAGATGGGGCTTATGGCTACACCTTC.

The chain uses TRBV19 and TRBJ1-5; D is possibly TRBD1 (5 bases). CDR3 length: 13 amino acids. V lost 2 bases and J 7 bases, leaving 9 bases between the germline ends. Germline values: CDR1 LNHDA, CDR2 SQIVND (reference sequence). CDR3 nucleotide sequence: TGTGCCAGTAGTATATCCGGGACCCAGCCCCAGCATTTT. Protein sequence: CASSISGTQPQHF.

The V and J genes are TRBV6-2 or TRBV6-3 and TRBJ1-1; no definite D call. Looked up from germline, CDR1 is MNHEY and CDR2 is SVGEGT. The CDR3 is 16 residues long. V lost 2 bases and J 5 bases, leaving 18 bases between the germline ends. CDR3 nucleotides: TGTGCCAGCAGTTACGACTCGCTCTTCCGAGTGACTGAAGCTTTCTTT. This encodes CASSYDSLFRVTEAFF.

This clonotype was found a few times. The V call is TRBV6-1, the J call TRBJ1-5; no definite D call. Germline V lookup: CDR1 MNHNS, CDR2 SASEGT. Trimming cost V 0 bases and J 11 bases, with 8 bases left between them. The CDR3 runs to 12 residues. CDR3: CASSEAKLTQHF. The CDR3 DNA follows: TGTGCCAGCAGTGAAGCGAAACTAACCCAGCATTTT.

The V call is TRBV19, the J call TRBJ2-5; 7 nucleotides agree with TRBD1. CDR3 size: 13 residues. Trimming at V came to 7 bases and at J to 4 bases, leaving 6 bases not matched to a gene. The germline CDR1 and CDR2 sequences are LNHDA and SQIVND (reference sequence). Here the CDR3 reads CASTTGAGETQYF. The CDR3 bases are TGTGCCAGTACTACAGGGGCGGGAGAGACCCAGTACTTC. Complete variable domain (other parts from reference TRBV19 and TRBJ2-5): DGGITQSPKYLFRKEGQNVTLSCEQNLNHDAMYWYRQDPGQGLRLIYYSQIVNDFQKGDIAEGYSVSREKKESFPLTVTSAQKNPTAFYLCASTTGAGETQYFGPGTRLLVL.